This T cell receptor beta chain was sequenced during a study of cytomegalovirus exposure and HLA in healthy donors. Study conclusions and caveats: Available immune exposure information covered CMV serostatus only. The study recorded 164 TCR beta chains that were cytomegalovirus-associated. Generally TCR sequences proved uncommon, though certain public TCRs appeared in numerous donors. The authors excluded some V segments, including TRBV6-2 and TRBV6-3, as indistinguishable.

This CDR3 has 15 residues. Germline V gene data show CDR1 as SGHAT and CDR2 as FQNNGV. V was pared by 8 bases and J by 0 bases, with 14 bases between. 60 Vbeta and 13 Jbeta primers were used in PCR. Produced via immunoSEQ multiplex PCR; TCRdb's table is partial and in-frame only. The table includes 100,000 to 120,000 clones, over 70% detected once. For this clone: Its antigen is still unknown.

Material for sequencing was PBMCs. This receptor was identified in a woman aged 40 to 50 in good health and CMV-seropositive. The chain joins TRBV11-2 to TRBJ2-1; D is perhaps TRBD2 (5 bases). CDR3 DNA: TGTGCCAGCGCGCGGGCGGTGATCTCCTACAATGAGCAGTTCTTC. This translates into CASARAVISYNEQFF.